A selection of T cell receptor beta chains follows, all from one sample in a study of sequential checkpoint blockade in melanoma. Repertoires were generated with immunoSEQ multiplex PCR, while TCRdb's copy carries only in-frame clones and drops some. The sample holds thousands of clones, around 26% seen once. The sample here was tumor tissue (inferred from file names), taken from a patient given nivolumab and ipilimumab in sequence. Receptors originate from a human donor with melanoma. Each CDR3 is given with its conserved first and last residue. The D gene is left open where the match is weak. Clone size appears in some rows only: once, few, many, or a class for an expanded clone.

j_call,clone_size,d_call,v_call,cdr3_nt,cdr3_aa
TRBJ1-3,.,.,TRBV11-3,TGTGCCAGCAGCTTAGGCCTACACTCTGGAAACACCATATATTTT,CASSLGLHSGNTIYF
TRBJ2-7,.,TRBD1,TRBV28,TGTGCCAACCGCGGGACAGGGGAGGACGAGCAGTACTTC,CANRGTGEDEQYF
TRBJ2-7,.,TRBD2,TRBV19,TGTGCCAGTAGCCGGAGAGCGGGAGAAGGCGAGCAGTACTTC,CASSRRAGEGEQYF
TRBJ2-1,.,TRBD2,TRBV19,TGTGCCAGTAGGCCGAGACTAGCGGGAGCGACTAATGAGCAGTTCTTC,CASRPRLAGATNEQFF
TRBJ2-7,.,TRBD2,TRBV4-1,TGCGCCAGCAGCCCCTCGGTGGCTAGCGGGCGCGAGCAGTACTTC,CASSPSVASGREQYF
TRBJ2-3,.,TRBD2,TRBV19,TGTGCCAGTAGTATAGGGGCGGGAGTGGGAGATACGCAGTATTTT,CASSIGAGVGDTQYF
TRBJ2-2,few,.,TRBV23-1,TGCGCCAGCAGTCGAAAGAGCCTCTCGGGACGGAAGAACACCGGGGAGCTGTTTTTT,CASSRKSLSGRKNTGELFF
TRBJ2-5,.,.,TRBV6-8,TGTGCCATCAGTGGACGGGAGGAGACCCAGTACTTC,CAISGREETQYF
TRBJ2-7,few,.,TRBV9,TGTGCCAGCAGCAAGGGACACGAAACCTACGAGCAGTACTTC,CASSKGHETYEQYF
TRBJ1-1,.,.,TRBV28,TGTGCCAGCAGTACGCCGGAGACCTCTGGCACTGAAGCTTTCTTT,CASSTPETSGTEAFF
TRBJ2-6,.,.,TRBV30,TGTGCCTGGAGTGTATGGGGGTCTGGGGCCAACGTCCTGACTTTC,CAWSVWGSGANVLTF
TRBJ1-1,.,.,TRBV15,TGTGCCACCAGCAGGACCCCGAGGGACACTGAAGCTTTCTTT,CATSRTPRDTEAFF
TRBJ2-1,.,.,TRBV1,TGCGCCAGCCGATTCCGGACTAGCGGGAGTCAATTCTACAATGAGCAGTTCTTC,CASRFRTSGSQFYNEQFF
TRBJ2-7,.,.,TRBV6-8,TGTGCCAGCAGTCCTCAGGGAAGGGCGCGGGAGCAGTACTTC,CASSPQGRAREQYF
TRBJ2-2,.,.,TRBV28,TGTGCCAGCACTATCGAGGAATCCGGGGAGCTGTTTTTT,CASTIEESGELFF
TRBJ2-7,few,TRBD1,TRBV6-4,TGTGCCGTACAGGGGTCCTACGAGCAGTACTTC,CAVQGSYEQYF
TRBJ2-3,few,.,TRBV11-3,TGTGCCAGCAGCTTAGATTTTGGGGCCCCCACAGATACGCAGTATTTT,CASSLDFGAPTDTQYF
TRBJ2-1,.,TRBD2,TRBV9,TGTGCCAGCAGCGCCCTAGCGGGAGACCCCCCCGGCCCCTACAATGAGCAGTTCTTC,CASSALAGDPPGPYNEQFF
TRBJ1-3,few,TRBD1,TRBV6-8,TGTGCCGCCAATAGGGGGACAGGCTCTGGAAACACCATATATTTT,CAANRGTGSGNTIYF
TRBJ2-3,few,.,TRBV4-1,TGCGCCAGCAGCCAAAGGGAGTTGACAGATACGCAGTATTTT,CASSQRELTDTQYF
TRBJ2-6,medium-sized,.,TRBV11-3,TGTGCCAGCAGCTTGGGTCAGGTCTCTGGGGCCAACGTCCTGACTTTC,CASSLGQVSGANVLTF
TRBJ2-3,.,.,TRBV19,TGTGCCAGTAGTATATCCAGGGCGGAAAATACGCAGTATTTT,CASSISRAENTQYF
TRBJ2-7,few,.,TRBV11-3,TGTGCCAGCAGCTTGGGTGTCAGGGGCAACTCCTACGAGCAGTACTTC,CASSLGVRGNSYEQYF
TRBJ2-5,.,TRBD2,TRBV6-8,TGTGCCAGCATAAGTACCGGGACTAGAAGATTGGAGACCCAGTACTTC,CASISTGTRRLETQYF
TRBJ2-7,.,.,TRBV28,TGTGCCAGCAAACCAAGGAGGGGGCTCAGCGAGCAGTACTTC,CASKPRRGLSEQYF
TRBJ1-3,.,.,TRBV5-1,TGCGCCAGCAGCTTGACAGGGTACGGAAACACCATATATTTT,CASSLTGYGNTIYF
TRBJ2-3,.,TRBD2,TRBV5-1,TGCGCCAGCAGCCTAGGGACTAGCGGGAGTTTGAATACGCAGTATTTT,CASSLGTSGSLNTQYF
TRBJ1-3,.,.,TRBV6-8,TGTGCCAGCTTCTCGAGGTTCTCTGGAAACACCATATATTTT,CASFSRFSGNTIYF
TRBJ2-7,medium-sized,.,TRBV11-3,TGTGCCAGCAGCTTAGATTCAAGGCCACTGGACGAGCAGTACTTC,CASSLDSRPLDEQYF
TRBJ2-1,.,TRBD2,TRBV18,TGTGCCAGCTCACCTCCCCCCGGGACTACCAATGAGCAGTTCTTC,CASSPPPGTTNEQFF
TRBJ2-3,.,.,TRBV6-8,TGTGCCAGCAGTTACGGGCGGGATACGCAGTATTTT,CASSYGRDTQYF
TRBJ2-2,medium-sized,TRBD2,TRBV6-8,TGTGCCAGCAGTAATCTAGCGGGAGTCCCCGGGGAGCTGTTTTTT,CASSNLAGVPGELFF
TRBJ2-6,few,.,TRBV9,TGTGCCAGCAGAGCCATTACTGGGGCCAACGTCCTGACTTTC,CASRAITGANVLTF
TRBJ1-2,.,TRBD1,TRBV10-2,TGCGCCAGCAGCCCTGGGACAGGGGGCAACTATGGCTACACCTTC,CASSPGTGGNYGYTF
TRBJ1-2,many,TRBD1,TRBV11-3,TGTGCCAGCAGCTCCATTCCGGGACAGGGCTATGGCTACACCTTC,CASSSIPGQGYGYTF
TRBJ2-5,.,TRBD1,TRBV19,TGTGCCACCACCGGGACAGGGGTGGAGACCCAGTACTTC,CATTGTGVETQYF
TRBJ1-2,.,.,TRBV5-1,TGCGCCAGCAACCCCGGGACATCAGCTAGTGGCTACACCTTC,CASNPGTSASGYTF
TRBJ2-7,.,TRBD2,TRBV9,TGTGCCAGCAGCGTAGAAGGGACTAGCGGGAGTCTCCAATACTTC,CASSVEGTSGSLQYF
TRBJ2-5,.,TRBD1,TRBV11-3,TGTGCCAGCAGCTTAACCACCGGGACAGGGGGCCGAGAGACCCAGTACTTC,CASSLTTGTGGRETQYF
TRBJ2-1,few,.,TRBV30,TGTGCCTGGGACCCCGGGCTCCCGTATTACAATGAGCAGTTCTTC,CAWDPGLPYYNEQFF
TRBJ2-3,medium-sized,TRBD2,TRBV11-3,TGTGCCAGCAGCCCTATCGGGGGAGCGGGGGATACGCAGTATTTT,CASSPIGGAGDTQYF
TRBJ1-1,medium-sized,TRBD1,TRBV6-8,TGTGCCAGCAGCCAGAATACCCCGAGCCGGGACAGGGGAACTAACACTGAAGCTTTCTTT,CASSQNTPSRDRGTNTEAFF
TRBJ1-2,few,.,TRBV6-8,TGTGCCAGCAAACGGGGGCAGAACTATGGCTACACCTTC,CASKRGQNYGYTF
TRBJ2-3,.,.,TRBV9,TGTGCCAGCAGCGTAGGTGGTCTTAGCGGTACAGATACGCAGTATTTT,CASSVGGLSGTDTQYF
TRBJ2-5,.,TRBD2,TRBV28,TGTGCCAGCACTAGCGGGAGGAGAGAGACCCAGTACTTC,CASTSGRRETQYF
TRBJ1-2,few,.,TRBV4-1,TGCGCCAGCAGCCAAGACCAGGGTGGCTATGGCTACACCTTC,CASSQDQGGYGYTF
TRBJ2-5,.,.,TRBV11-3,TGTGCCAGCAGCTCTCGTGGGCAGGCCTGGAGCGGACAAGAGACCCAGTACTTC,CASSSRGQAWSGQETQYF
TRBJ2-5,.,.,TRBV19,TGTGCCAGTAACAAAGGAGGGCAAGAGACCCAGTACTTC,CASNKGGQETQYF
TRBJ2-7,many,TRBD2,TRBV11-3,TGTGCCAGCAGCCAACCAAAAACCGGGACTAGTCCCGGCGAGCAGTACTTC,CASSQPKTGTSPGEQYF
TRBJ2-3,many,TRBD2,TRBV9,TGTGCCAGCAGCGTAGAACCGGGACTAGCGGGAACCCAAGGGGGGGATACGCAGTATTTT,CASSVEPGLAGTQGGDTQYF
TRBJ2-2,many,.,TRBV11-3,TGTGCCAGCAGCTTGGTCGGCAGGACAAACGGGGAGCTGTTTTTT,CASSLVGRTNGELFF